This entry lists 28 T cell receptor beta chains sequenced from one sample in a study of graft-versus-host responses after intestinal transplantation. Libraries were prepared by immunoSEQ multiplex PCR; TCRdb keeps only in-frame clonotypes and omits some of them. The profile shows about 90,000 clones, approximately 92% of them singletons. Their recognized antigens are unknown. The sample here was unstimulated CD8+ T cells sorted from spleen or lymph node cells, taken before intestinal transplant. These receptors were collected from a human donor who received an intestinal transplant.

The gene calls are TRBV27 and TRBJ2-7; 7 bases align to TRBD2. Germline-derived CDR1 and CDR2 are MNHEY and SMNVEV (reference sequence). Trimming took 3 bases from V and 1 from J; bases not matched to a gene: 3. CDR3 size: 14 residues. CDR3 sequence: CASSFGGGSYEQYF. In nucleotides, the CDR3 is TGTGCCAGCAGTTTTGGGGGGGGGTCCTACGAGCAGTACTTC.

CDR3 sequence reads: CASSFGGDPNTGELFF. The CDR3 nucleotides are TGTGCCAGCAGTTTTGGCGGGGACCCGAACACCGGGGAGCTGTTTTTT. The chain employs TRBV28 and TRBJ2-2; possibly TRBD2 for D (6 bases). V was cut by 3 bases and J by 0 bases, with 11 bases left in between. There are 16 residues in the CDR3. Germline values: CDR1 MDHEN, CDR2 SYDVKM.

The chain recombines TRBV25-1 with TRBJ2-1, with D perhaps matching TRBD2 (5 bases). Germline V lookup: CDR1 MGHDK, CDR2 SYGVNS. V was trimmed by 1 base and J by 3 bases, leaving 10 bases between them. CDR3 length: 15 residues. The CDR3 DNA reads as TGTGCCAGCAGTGAATCCGGGGTTTTCTACAATGAGCAGTTCTTC. It is translated as CASSESGVFYNEQFF.

This chain joins TRBV7-9 and TRBJ2-7, with 8 bases lining up with TRBD1. CDR3 size: 14 residues. In germline, CDR1 is SEHNR, CDR2 FQNEAQ (reference sequence). The ends lost 5 bases at V and 5 bases at J; junction bases unmatched: 8. The chain's CDR3 is CASSQGQGFDEQYF. CDR3 bases: TGTGCCAGCAGCCAAGGACAGGGCTTCGACGAGCAGTACTTC. The complete variable domain, with remaining parts taken from reference TRBV7-9 and TRBJ2-7, reads DTGVSQNPRHKITKRGQNVTFRCDPISEHNRLYWYRQTLGQGPEFLTYFQNEAQLEKSRLLSDRFSAERPKGSFSTLEIQRTEQGDSAMYLCASSQGQGFDEQYFGPGTRLTVT.

The sample holds one count of this clone. This chain joins TRBV12-5 and TRBJ2-7; a possible D gene is TRBD1 (6 bases). The germline V gene encodes CDR1 LGHNT and CDR2 FRNRAP. The ends were cut back, 1 base at V and 2 bases at J, with 12 bases in the middle. The CDR3 contains 15 residues. In DNA form, the CDR3 reads TGTGCTAGTGGTTTGGACCGGACAGAAACCTACGAGCAGTACTTC. This gives the protein CASGLDRTETYEQYF.

The V and J genes are TRBV5-1 and TRBJ1-1; a weak D match, TRBD1 (5 bases). With 1 base removed from V and 1 base from J, the gap between germline ends came to 8 bases. The CDR3 has 14 amino acids. Germline loops: CDR1 SGHRS, CDR2 YFSETQ. The CDR3 is CASSLFTGNTEAFF. CDR3 sequence (DNA): TGCGCCAGCAGCTTGTTTACAGGGAACACTGAAGCTTTCTTT. Drawing the rest from reference TRBV5-1 and TRBJ1-1, the complete variable domain is KAGVTQTPRYLIKTRGQQVTLSCSPISGHRSVSWYQQTPGQGLQFLFEYFSETQRNKGNFPGRFSGRQFSNSRSEMNVSTLELGDSALYLCASSLFTGNTEAFFGQGTRLTVV.

This clone appeared a few times. The CDR3 bases are TGTGCCAGCAGCCGAACGACAGGGCCTAACTATGGCTACACCTTC. Protein: CASSRTTGPNYGYTF. The gene calls are TRBV7-9 and TRBJ1-2; TRBD1 matches at 7 bases. With 5 bases clipped from V and 0 bases from J, the junction kept 6 bases outside the gene matches. This CDR3 contains 15 residues. Germline-derived CDR1 and CDR2 are SEHNR and FQNEAQ (reference sequence).

This clone has only one observation. The chain employs TRBV7-2 and TRBJ2-7; D is ambiguous. Trimming shortened V by 4 bases and J by 4 bases, and 8 bases separated the two germline ends. This CDR3 has 12 amino acids. Germline lookup yields CDR1 SGHTA and CDR2 FQGNSA. CDR3 loop: CASSSAAYEQYF. CDR3 nucleotide sequence: TGTGCCAGCAGCTCCGCCGCGTACGAGCAGTACTTC. The variable domain in full, with the rest retrieved from reference TRBV7-2 and TRBJ2-7, is GAGVSQSPSNKVTEKGKDVELRCDPISGHTALYWYRQSLGQGLEFLIYFQGNSAPDKSGLPSDRFSAERTGGSVSTLTIQRTQQEDSAVYLCASSSAAYEQYFGPGTRLTVT.

This chain connects TRBV19 to TRBJ2-1; D remains unclear. The CDR3 loop spans 17 amino acids. The germline V gene has CDR1 LNHDA and CDR2 SQIVND (reference sequence). The V gene lost 4 bases and the J gene lost 0 bases, with 16 bases spanning the gap. CDR3 in DNA: TGTGCCAGTAGTACCGATCTTGGTAGCTACTCCTACAATGAGCAGTTCTTC. Protein product: CASSTDLGSYSYNEQFF.

In this sample, this clone turned up a few times. The rearrangement joins TRBV6-6 to TRBJ2-7; tentative D call: TRBD2 (6 bases). Germline loops: CDR1 MNHNY, CDR2 SVGAGI (reference sequence). V was clipped by 0 bases and J by 6 bases, with 6 bases between them. The CDR3 extends over 12 amino acids. CDR3 amino acids: CASSYSGGEQYF. DNA of the CDR3: TGTGCCAGCAGTTACTCCGGGGGCGAGCAGTACTTC.

The chain joins TRBV6-5 to TRBJ2-1; the match to TRBD2 covers 7 bases. The CDR3 sequence is 16 residues long. V gave up 0 bases and J gave up 8 bases; unmatched junction bases: 10. Germline values: CDR1 MNHEY, CDR2 SVGAGI. DNA of the CDR3: TGTGCCAGCAGTTACTCGACCAGCGGGGATATCGATGAGCAGTTCTTC. The encoded protein is CASSYSTSGDIDEQFF.

V gene TRBV21-1 combines with J gene TRBJ2-6; the DNA was not compared with TRBD2, the D call given in the table. TRBV21-1 constitutes a pseudogene. This CDR3 is built from 17 residues. The CDR3 DNA follows: TGTGCCAGCAGCAGGGAGGGGGTTAGCTCTGGGGCCAACGTCCTGACTTTC. Amino acid sequence: CASSREGVSSGANVLTF.

Turning to this clone: The same CDR3 arises from other DNA sequences in this sample as well. The V call is TRBV29-1, the J call TRBJ2-7; the D gene is possibly TRBD2 (6 bases). The germline CDR1 and CDR2 sequences are SQVTM and ANQGSEA. V was shortened by 6 bases and J by 2 bases, with 17 bases between the two germline ends. The CDR3 runs to 14 residues. DNA for the CDR3: TGCAGCGTGTCACCGGGACTTGGGCCCTACGAGCAGTACTTC. Translated, it gives CSVSPGLGPYEQYF.

The rearrangement uses TRBV13 and TRBJ2-5, with 10 bases matching TRBD1. The assigned J gene may be wrong: the sequence end matches TRBJ2-7 better. CDR3 length: 15 residues. Germline V gene sequence: CDR1 PRHDT, CDR2 FYEKMQ (reference sequence). The CDR3: CASSPGTGASYEQYF. The CDR3 nucleotides are TGTGCCAGCAGTCCCGGGACAGGGGCTTCCTACGAGCAGTACTTC.

The chain carries TRBV19 and TRBJ2-7; maybe TRBD2 (5 bases). In germline, CDR1 is LNHDA, CDR2 SQIVND (reference sequence). The CDR3 sequence is 14 residues long. V dropped 5 bases and J dropped 3 bases, with 14 bases sitting between them. CDR3: CASSPGNGSYEQYF. The CDR3 nucleotides are TGTGCCAGTAGTCCGGGGAACGGTAGCTACGAGCAGTACTTC.

The chain couples TRBV5-5 to TRBJ2-1; a weak D match, TRBD2 (5 bases). The germline V and J ends were trimmed by 0 bases and 8 bases, with 15 bases remaining between them. The CDR3 covers 15 residues. Germline assignment: CDR1 SGHKS and CDR2 YYEKEE (reference sequence). CDR3 protein: CASSLGSAGSYEQFF. For the CDR3, the DNA is TGTGCCAGCAGCTTGGGTAGCGCGGGTAGCTATGAGCAGTTCTTC.

V and J are TRBV7-8 and TRBJ2-3; 12 nucleotides align to TRBD2. Germline V gene lookup returns CDR1 SGHVS and CDR2 FQNEAQ. The CDR3 totals 18 residues. The trim removed 5 bases at V and 4 bases at J, leaving 13 bases unmatched. The CDR3 coding sequence is TGTGCCAGCAGCCTAAACCCGACTAGCGGGGGAGTGGCAGATACGCAGTATTTT. Amino acid sequence: CASSLNPTSGGVADTQYF.

The genes are TRBV19 and TRBJ1-5, with 7 nucleotides matching TRBD1. Germline CDR1 and CDR2: LNHDA and SQIVND (reference sequence). The CDR3 runs to 15 residues. V lost 3 bases and J lost 4; bases outside the gene matches: 6. CDR3 loop: CASSISEGANQPQHF. The CDR3 DNA reads as TGTGCCAGTAGTATCTCCGAGGGGGCTAATCAGCCCCAGCATTTT. Full variable domain (missing parts from reference TRBV19 and TRBJ1-5): DGGITQSPKYLFRKEGQNVTLSCEQNLNHDAMYWYRQDPGQGLRLIYYSQIVNDFQKGDIAEGYSVSREKKESFPLTVTSAQKNPTAFYLCASSISEGANQPQHFGDGTRLSIL.

This chain uses TRBV27 with TRBJ2-1, with D maybe TRBD2 (5 bases). The V and J ends lost 5 bases and 2 bases respectively, with 10 bases between them. This CDR3 region has 14 residues. The germline V gene encodes CDR1 MNHEY and CDR2 SMNVEV (reference sequence). The CDR3 spells CASSRPGAYNEQFF. The CDR3 DNA follows: TGTGCCAGCAGTCGCCCCGGGGCCTACAATGAGCAGTTCTTC.

The V and J genes are TRBV4-3 and TRBJ1-2, with D possibly being TRBD1 (6 bases). V lost 1 base, J lost 6 bases, and 15 bases lay in between. From germline, CDR1 is LGHNA and CDR2 YSLEER. This CDR3 is 15 amino acids long. The CDR3 bases are TGCGCCAGCAGCCAAGTTCAGGGGACCAAGAATGGCTACACCTTC. This encodes CASSQVQGTKNGYTF.

The chain employs TRBV27 and TRBJ1-2; 9 bases are a match to TRBD1. V gave up 5 bases and J gave up 6 bases; unmatched junction bases: 16. There are 17 residues in the CDR3. Germline V CDR1 and CDR2: MNHEY, SMNVEV (reference sequence). The CDR3 region has the DNA TGTGCCAGCAGTATCTCCCGAGGAACAGGGGGCGTGGATGGCTACACCTTC. Its protein is CASSISRGTGGVDGYTF.

This chain's CDR3 is CASSLAGSYEQYF. In nucleotides, the CDR3 is TGTGCCAGTAGCCTAGCGGGATCCTACGAGCAGTACTTC. This chain uses TRBV19 with TRBJ2-7, with TRBD2 identical over 9 bases. The germline V gene encodes CDR1 LNHDA and CDR2 SQIVND (reference sequence). The J segment lost 1 base and the V segment lost 6 bases, leaving 1 base of the junction unmatched. CDR3 size: 13 residues. The complete variable domain, with remaining parts taken from reference TRBV19 and TRBJ2-7, reads DGGITQSPKYLFRKEGQNVTLSCEQNLNHDAMYWYRQDPGQGLRLIYYSQIVNDFQKGDIAEGYSVSREKKESFPLTVTSAQKNPTAFYLCASSLAGSYEQYFGPGTRLTVT.

This chain links TRBV2 with TRBJ2-1; 13 bases are shared with TRBD2. Germline V gene lookup returns CDR1 SNHLY and CDR2 FYNNEI. The trim removed 7 bases at V and 8 bases at J, leaving 5 bases unmatched. There are 14 residues in the CDR3. The CDR3 bases are TGTGCCAGCAAGGGGACTAGCGGGACGTATGAGCAGTTCTTC. Protein: CASKGTSGTYEQFF.

This sequence joins TRBV10-2 and TRBJ1-2, with 8 bases aligning to TRBD1. Per the germline V gene, CDR1 is WSHSY and CDR2 is SAAADI. The trim removed 10 bases at V and 2 bases at J, leaving 12 bases unmatched. This CDR3 contains 15 residues. Here the CDR3 DNA reads TGCGCCATCGGAGGACAGGGACATCAAAACTATGGCTACACCTTC. Translation gives CAIGGQGHQNYGYTF.

The rearrangement links TRBV10-3 to TRBJ2-3, with D perhaps TRBD2 (7 bases). The CDR3 sequence is 18 residues long. V lost 6 bases and J 3 bases, leaving 25 bases between the germline ends. The germline CDR1 and CDR2 sequences are ENHRY and SYGVKD. The CDR3 loop is CAIRPWHLGGALTDTQYF. The CDR3 nucleotides read TGTGCCATCAGACCGTGGCATCTGGGGGGGGCTTTGACAGATACGCAGTATTTT.

Comment on this clone: Relative to the germline gene, one junction end is altered; a read error may explain this. The rearrangement uses TRBV7-9 and TRBJ2-7; 9 bases are shared with TRBD1. CDR1 and CDR2 from the germline V gene are SEHNR and FQNEAQ (reference sequence). The CDR3 is 19 amino acids. In nucleotides, the CDR3 is TGTGCCAGCGGCTTCACAACCCCGGGGCCGGGACAGGGCCCCTACGAGCAGTACTTC. Residues: CASGFTTPGPGQGPYEQYF. Full variable domain (outside the CDR3, taken from reference TRBV7-9 and TRBJ2-7): DTGVSQNPRHKITKRGQNVTFRCDPISEHNRLYWYRQTLGQGPEFLTYFQNEAQLEKSRLLSDRFSAERPKGSFSTLEIQRTEQGDSAMYLCASGFTTPGPGQGPYEQYFGPGTRLTVT.

The chain carries TRBV6-5 and TRBJ1-1; 9 nucleotides match TRBD1. Germline trimming cut 5 bases from V and 0 bases from J; bases unmatched to any gene: 4. Germline assignment: CDR1 MNHEY and CDR2 SVGAGI. This CDR3 region has 15 residues. For the CDR3, the DNA is TGTGCCAGCAGTACAGGGGGCGGAATGAACACTGAAGCTTTCTTT. It codes for CASSTGGGMNTEAFF.

V usage is TRBV14 and J usage is TRBJ2-2; no clear D. The V end was cut by 4 bases, the J end by 4 bases, with 10 bases between. The germline V gene encodes CDR1 SGHDN and CDR2 FVKESK. The CDR3 is made up of 14 amino acids. The CDR3 here is CASSLRLVTGELFF. Here the CDR3 DNA reads TGTGCCAGCAGCCTGCGACTGGTCACCGGGGAGCTGTTTTTT.